This passage covers 21 T cell receptor beta chains from one sample sequenced in a study of cytomegalovirus exposure and HLA in healthy donors. With 60 Vbeta and 13 Jbeta primers, the PCR was carried out. The assay was immunoSEQ multiplex PCR, and TCRdb's table has in-frame clones only and misses some. Its table records 150,000 or so clones. Sequencing was performed on PBMCs. Receptor source: a man aged 25 to 40 in good health and CMV-seronegative.

The rearrangement uses TRBV19 and TRBJ2-3; 9 bases line up with TRBD2. This CDR3 contains 14 residues. Germline assignment: CDR1 LNHDA and CDR2 SQIVND (reference sequence). Trimming cost V 7 bases and J 2 bases; bases outside gene matches: 4. The CDR3 sequence: CASKTSGYTDTQYF. The CDR3 nucleotides are TGTGCCAGTAAGACTAGCGGCTACACAGATACGCAGTATTTT.

V usage is TRBV5-1 and J usage is TRBJ2-5; D uncertain. CDR1 and CDR2 from the germline V gene are SGHRS and YFSETQ. The germline V and J ends were trimmed by 4 bases and 12 bases, with 22 bases remaining between them. CDR3 size: 14 residues. The CDR3 loop is CASSRTSGEFPEYF. Here the CDR3 DNA reads TGCGCCAGCAGCCGCACATCGGGTGAGTTCCCCGAGTACTTC. Using reference TRBV5-1 and TRBJ2-5 for the parts outside the CDR3, the full variable domain is KAGVTQTPRYLIKTRGQQVTLSCSPISGHRSVSWYQQTPGQGLQFLFEYFSETQRNKGNFPGRFSGRQFSNSRSEMNVSTLELGDSALYLCASSRTSGEFPEYFGPGTRLLVL.

The V and J genes are TRBV4-2 and TRBJ2-1; 9 nucleotides match TRBD1. Germline CDR1 reads LGHNA; CDR2 reads YNFKEQ. The CDR3 sequence is 15 residues long. The V gene end was trimmed by 4 bases and the J gene end by 3 bases; junction bases not matched to a gene: 4. CDR3 residues: CASSREGQGYNEQFF. In DNA, the CDR3 is TGTGCCAGCAGCCGTGAGGGACAGGGCTACAATGAGCAGTTCTTC.

The chain uses TRBV5-1 and TRBJ1-1; no firm D call. This CDR3 has 14 residues. The germline V gene has CDR1 SGHRS and CDR2 YFSETQ. Trimming stripped 4 bases from V and 4 bases from J, with 14 bases between. The CDR3 DNA follows: TGCGCCAGCAGCACGGTTCAGGTACCCACTGAAGCTTTCTTT. This encodes CASSTVQVPTEAFF.

The chain couples TRBV2 to TRBJ2-7; D perhaps matches TRBD1 (6 bases). The CDR3 is 16 amino acids. Looked up from germline, CDR1 is SNHLY and CDR2 is FYNNEI. Trimming took off 7 bases at V and 1 base at J, with 20 bases between the two ends. CDR3 in amino acids: CASIDPGQQTSYEQYF. The CDR3 nucleotides are TGTGCCAGCATCGATCCTGGACAGCAAACTTCCTACGAGCAGTACTTC.

The V gene is TRBV4-3, the J gene TRBJ1-2; D not certain. The CDR3 has 13 residues. The germline V and J ends were trimmed by 8 bases and 4 bases, with 14 bases remaining between them. Germline CDR1 and CDR2: LGHNA and YSLEER. The CDR3 region has the DNA TGCGCCAGCTCGCCCGGGGTAGGCTATGGCTACACCTTC. Its translation: CASSPGVGYGYTF.

The V gene is TRBV27, the J gene TRBJ2-5; 7 nucleotides agree with TRBD1. CDR3 size: 13 residues. From germline, CDR1 is MNHEY and CDR2 SMNVEV (reference sequence). The V segment lost 3 bases and the J segment 5 bases; nucleotides outside the gene matches: 3. The CDR3 reads CASSLGQWETQYF. For the CDR3, the DNA is TGTGCCAGCAGTTTGGGACAGTGGGAGACCCAGTACTTC.

The V and J genes are TRBV7-2 and TRBJ2-5, with a weak D call TRBD1 (6 bases). The DNA end is more similar to TRBJ2-7, so the J call may be wrong. The germline CDR1 and CDR2 sequences are SGHTA and FQGNSA. The length of the CDR3 is 15 residues. The CDR3: CASSLAGQGFREQYF. The CDR3 DNA is TGTGCCAGCAGCTTAGCTGGGCAGGGGTTTCGCGAGCAGTACTTC.

The chain is built from TRBV7-2 and TRBJ2-2; D is unclear. This CDR3 comprises 11 residues. V was cut by 3 bases and J by 6 bases, with 2 bases left in between. Per the germline V gene, CDR1 is SGHTA and CDR2 is FQGNSA. The CDR3 is CASSFAGELFF. DNA of the CDR3: TGTGCCAGCAGCTTCGCCGGGGAGCTGTTTTTT.

The V call is TRBV15, the J call TRBJ2-5; the match to TRBD2 covers 9 bases. The CDR3 has 14 amino acids. V shed 6 bases, J shed 5 bases, and the junction held 7 bases outside the gene matches. Germline V gene sequence: CDR1 LNHNV, CDR2 YYDKDF (reference sequence). The chain's CDR3 is CATRRLAAGETQYF. The CDR3 DNA reads TGTGCCACCAGGCGACTAGCGGCGGGGGAGACCCAGTACTTC.

The chain recombines TRBV11-2 with TRBJ2-7; D might be TRBD2 (5 bases). Germline V gene lookup returns CDR1 SGHAT and CDR2 FQNNGV. Trimming pared 5 bases from V and 6 bases from J, leaving 11 bases between. The CDR3 has 12 residues. CDR3 loop: CASSHGEGEQYF. CDR3 DNA: TGTGCCAGCAGCCATGGAGAGGGCGAGCAGTACTTC. Combining the CDR3 with reference TRBV11-2 and TRBJ2-7 gives the whole variable domain EAGVAQSPRYKIIEKRQSVAFWCNPISGHATLYWYQQILGQGPKLLIQFQNNGVVDDSQLPKDRFSAERLKGVDSTLKIQPAKLEDSAVYLCASSHGEGEQYFGPGTRLTVT.

The gene calls are TRBV6-5 and TRBJ2-3; no definite D call. Germline CDR1 is MNHEY and CDR2 is SVGAGI. V lost 6 bases and J 1 base, leaving 8 bases between the germline ends. The CDR3 contains 13 residues. CDR3 sequence: CASRISGTDTQYF. In DNA form, the CDR3 reads TGTGCCAGCAGAATCTCGGGCACAGATACGCAGTATTTT.

The chain combines TRBV29-1 with TRBJ2-3; TRBD2 might be the D (5 bases). In germline, CDR1 is SQVTM, CDR2 ANQGSEA. V lost 5 bases to trimming and J lost 2 bases, with 17 bases between them. This CDR3 is 15 amino acids long. The CDR3 sequence is CSVLNRGSVTDTQYF. The CDR3 DNA reads TGCAGCGTTTTAAACCGGGGTTCCGTCACAGATACGCAGTATTTT.

The V call is TRBV6-6, the J call TRBJ2-5; D gene unclear. Germline CDR1 MNHNY, CDR2 SVGAGI (reference sequence). The germline V and J ends were trimmed by 5 bases and 7 bases, with 8 bases remaining between them. The CDR3 has 11 amino acids. The CDR3 sequence: CASSTYGTQYF. CDR3 DNA: TGTGCCAGCAGTACCTACGGGACCCAGTACTTC.

The V and J genes are TRBV7-9 and TRBJ1-4, with 7 nucleotides matching TRBD1. Germline CDR1 SEHNR, CDR2 FQNEAQ (reference sequence). The junction had 9 bases not matched to a gene; V was cut back by 5 bases and J by 6 bases. CDR3 size: 15 residues. The CDR3 sequence: CASSRPTGIDEKLFF. CDR3 DNA sequence: TGTGCCAGCAGCCGACCGACAGGGATAGATGAAAAACTGTTTTTT.

The chain employs TRBV10-3 and TRBJ2-7; TRBD1 might be the D (6 bases). This CDR3 contains 14 residues. Germline V gene lookup returns CDR1 ENHRY and CDR2 SYGVKD. V lost 8 bases, J lost 2 bases, and 16 bases lay in between. The CDR3 reads CAIGDRRLPYEQYF. In nucleotides, the CDR3 is TGTGCCATCGGAGACAGGCGACTTCCCTACGAGCAGTACTTC.

The V call is TRBV10-1, the J call TRBJ1-1, with 7 bases aligning to TRBD1. There are 14 residues in the CDR3. Looked up from germline, CDR1 is WNHNN and CDR2 is SYGVQD (reference sequence). Trimming took 6 bases from V and 1 from J; bases not matched to a gene: 5. In nucleotides, the CDR3 is TGCGCCAGCAGCCGGACAGGCCCGAACACTGAAGCTTTCTTT. Translating gives CASSRTGPNTEAFF.

This CDR3 reads CASSGIGGMQETQYF. In nucleotides, the CDR3 is TGTGCCAGCAGTGGGATTGGGGGGATGCAAGAGACCCAGTACTTC. The chain links TRBV28 to TRBJ2-5, with TRBD2 as a possible D gene (6 bases). This CDR3 is built from 15 residues. V lost 5 bases, J lost 2 bases, and 15 bases lay in between. The germline V gene has CDR1 MDHEN and CDR2 SYDVKM.

Details on this clone: In the same sample, other DNA sequences code for this CDR3. The chain links TRBV7-9 to TRBJ2-3; maybe TRBD1 (7 bases). This CDR3 contains 17 residues. The germline V gene encodes CDR1 SEHNR and CDR2 FQNEAQ (reference sequence). V was trimmed by 5 bases and J by 4 bases, leaving 22 bases between them. The DNA for the CDR3 is TGTGCCAGCAGCCCCACCACGACAGGGCCGGGGGCAGATACGCAGTATTTT. This gives the protein CASSPTTTGPGADTQYF.

The J gene is TRBJ2-7, the V gene TRBV10-2, with D maybe TRBD1 (5 bases). Trimming pared 3 bases from V and 2 bases from J, leaving 17 bases between. The length of the CDR3 is 16 residues. Germline CDR1 and CDR2: WSHSY and SAAADI. The CDR3 bases are TGCGCCAGCAGTGACCCCAGGGTGGGTCTTACCTACGAGCAGTACTTC. Amino acid sequence: CASSDPRVGLTYEQYF.

The rearrangement joins TRBV14 to TRBJ2-7, with TRBD1 identical over 7 bases. The germline V gene encodes CDR1 SGHDN and CDR2 FVKESK. J lost 3 bases, V lost 0 bases, and 8 bases had no gene match. The CDR3 has 16 amino acids. The CDR3 DNA sequence: TGTGCCAGCAGCCAAGACAGACAGGGTGGAGACTACGAGCAGTACTTC. This gives the protein CASSQDRQGGDYEQYF.